This T cell receptor beta chain was found in a study of technical replicates of blood from a few donors. Sequencing used immunoSEQ multiplex PCR; TCRdb keeps in-frame clones, though not all of them. The sample shows some 98,000 clones, around 95% of them seen only once. The CDR3 sequence is 13 residues long. Per the germline V gene, CDR1 is SGHAT and CDR2 is FQNNGV. Trimming shortened V by 3 bases and J by 5 bases, and 8 bases separated the two germline ends. The clonotype was recovered from a human donor in good health. The J gene is TRBJ2-1, the V gene TRBV11-2; no clear D gene. The sequencing input was T cells isolated from PBMCs. This CDR3 reads CASSLSRNNEQFF. The CDR3 nucleotides read TGTGCCAGCAGCTTGTCGCGGAACAATGAGCAGTTCTTC.